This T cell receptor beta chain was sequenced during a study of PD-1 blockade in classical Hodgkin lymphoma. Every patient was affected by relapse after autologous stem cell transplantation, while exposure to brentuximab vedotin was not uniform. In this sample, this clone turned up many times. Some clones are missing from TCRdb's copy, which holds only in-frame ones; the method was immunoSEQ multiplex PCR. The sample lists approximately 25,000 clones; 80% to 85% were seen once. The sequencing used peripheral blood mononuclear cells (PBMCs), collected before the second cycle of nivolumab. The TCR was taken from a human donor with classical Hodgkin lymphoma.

The DNA of the CDR3 is TGTGCCAGCAGTGAACTCTCCTACGAGCAGTACTTC. Translation gives CASSELSYEQYF. The chain combines TRBV2 with TRBJ2-7; D gene ambiguous. Between the trimmed V and J ends, which lost 2 bases and 0 bases, there was a span of 2 bases. In germline, CDR1 is SNHLY, CDR2 FYNNEI. CDR3 length: 12 residues.